This T cell receptor (beta chain) was sequenced during a study of cytomegalovirus exposure and HLA in healthy donors. Study observations and caveats: Versus the approximately 700-donor mean, an Asian-associated ancestry cluster reportedly showed fewer N-insertions in a later analysis. Most of the CMV-associated TCR beta chains (in a later analysis) appeared to be HLA-restricted. Through in vitro validation, a few CMV-associated chains were shown to be specific for CMV antigens.

Remarks on this clone: Its antigen is undetermined.

J gave up 4 bases and V 3 bases, and 5 bases lay outside the gene matches. The CDR3 loop spans 15 amino acids. The germline V gene encodes CDR1 SGHNT and CDR2 YENEEA. 60 Vbeta and 13 Jbeta primers were used in PCR. Authors' methods: In a later analysis, some 80 million unique TCR beta chains included roughly 11 million shared by two or more donors. Assay: immunoSEQ multiplex PCR; the TCRdb copy retains only in-frame clones and omits some. The DNA was the basis for D and trimming; V, J and clone size are from that table. The sample carries 200,000 to 250,000 clones, over 75% recorded once. This clonotype was obtained from a boy under 18 in good health and CMV-seronegative. This chain connects TRBV11-3 to TRBJ2-2, with 7 nucleotides matching TRBD1. Input material: PBMCs. CDR3 residues: CASSFTGASTGELFF. DNA for the CDR3: TGTGCCAGCAGCTTTACAGGGGCGAGCACCGGGGAGCTGTTTTTT.